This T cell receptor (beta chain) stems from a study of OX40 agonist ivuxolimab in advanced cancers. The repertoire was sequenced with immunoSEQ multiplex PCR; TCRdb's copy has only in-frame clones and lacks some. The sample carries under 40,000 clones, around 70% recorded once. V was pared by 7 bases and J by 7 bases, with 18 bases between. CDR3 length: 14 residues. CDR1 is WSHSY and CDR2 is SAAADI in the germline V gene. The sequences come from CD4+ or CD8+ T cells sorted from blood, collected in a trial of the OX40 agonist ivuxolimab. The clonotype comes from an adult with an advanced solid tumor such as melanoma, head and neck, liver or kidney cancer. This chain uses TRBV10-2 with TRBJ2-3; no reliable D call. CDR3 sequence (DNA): TGCGCCAGCACCACAGCGAAACTCGCGAATACGCAGTATTTT. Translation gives CASTTAKLANTQYF.